This T cell receptor beta chain comes out of a study of T cell responses to AZD1222 COVID-19 vaccine. Of note for this clone: Its antigen is currently unknown.

The ends were cut back, 10 bases at V and 2 bases at J, with 14 bases in the middle. The CDR3 totals 13 residues. Germline assignment: CDR1 LNHDA and CDR2 SQIVND (reference sequence). Generated by immunoSEQ multiplex PCR, the TCRdb table keeps only in-frame clones and is missing some. The profile covers 90,000 to 150,000 clones, with around 83% appearing a single time and roughly 15% taken by the ten largest. Findings and limits, study-wide: Spike-specific TCR breadth and depth went up after people got two AZD1222 doses.

The clonotype originates from an adult who received the AZD1222 COVID-19 vaccine. This specimen consisted of peripheral blood, obtained 28 days after the second AZD1222 dose. The chain employs TRBV19 and TRBJ1-2; TRBD1 might be the D (5 bases). This CDR3 reads CATSMGRNYGYTF. The CDR3 nucleotides are TGTGCCACCTCGATGGGGCGGAACTATGGCTACACCTTC.